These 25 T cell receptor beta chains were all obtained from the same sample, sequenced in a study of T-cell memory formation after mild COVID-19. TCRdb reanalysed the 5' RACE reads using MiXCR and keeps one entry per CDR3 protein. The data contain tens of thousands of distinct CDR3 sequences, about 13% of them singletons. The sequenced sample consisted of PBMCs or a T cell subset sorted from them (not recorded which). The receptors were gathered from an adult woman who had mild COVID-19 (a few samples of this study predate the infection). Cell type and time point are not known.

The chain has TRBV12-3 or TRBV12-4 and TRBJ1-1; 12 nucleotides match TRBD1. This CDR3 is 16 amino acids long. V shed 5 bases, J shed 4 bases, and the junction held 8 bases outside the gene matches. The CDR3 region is CASSQRDRGLPTEAFF. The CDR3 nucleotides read TGTGCCAGCAGTCAACGGGACAGGGGGCTTCCCACTGAAGCTTTCTTT.

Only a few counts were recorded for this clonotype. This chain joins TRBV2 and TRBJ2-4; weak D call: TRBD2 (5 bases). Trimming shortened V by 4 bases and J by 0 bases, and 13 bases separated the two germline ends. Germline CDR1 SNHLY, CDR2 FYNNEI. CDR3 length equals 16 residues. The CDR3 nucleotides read TGTGCCAGCAGTGCGGGGAATACCCTAGCCAAAAACATTCAGTACTTC. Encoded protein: CASSAGNTLAKNIQYF.

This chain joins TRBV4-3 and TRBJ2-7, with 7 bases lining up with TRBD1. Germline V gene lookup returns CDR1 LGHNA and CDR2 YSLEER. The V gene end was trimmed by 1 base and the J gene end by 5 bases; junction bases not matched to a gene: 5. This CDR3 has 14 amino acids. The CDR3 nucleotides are TGCGCCAGCAGCCAAGGGGGGACAGATGACGAGCAGTACTTC. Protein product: CASSQGGTDDEQYF.

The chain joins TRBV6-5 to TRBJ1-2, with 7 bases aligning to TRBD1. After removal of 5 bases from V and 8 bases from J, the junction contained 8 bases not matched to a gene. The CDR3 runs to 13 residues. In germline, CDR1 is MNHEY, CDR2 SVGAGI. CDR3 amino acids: CASSQTGQLGYTF. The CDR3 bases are TGTGCCAGCAGTCAAACGGGACAGTTAGGCTACACCTTC.

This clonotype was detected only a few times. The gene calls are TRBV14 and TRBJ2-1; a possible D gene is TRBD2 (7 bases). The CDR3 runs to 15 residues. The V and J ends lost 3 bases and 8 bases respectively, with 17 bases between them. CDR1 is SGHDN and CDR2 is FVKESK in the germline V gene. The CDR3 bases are TGTGCCAGCAGCCAGGGGGGGCACCCTAGCGATGAGCAGTTCTTC. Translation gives CASSQGGHPSDEQFF.

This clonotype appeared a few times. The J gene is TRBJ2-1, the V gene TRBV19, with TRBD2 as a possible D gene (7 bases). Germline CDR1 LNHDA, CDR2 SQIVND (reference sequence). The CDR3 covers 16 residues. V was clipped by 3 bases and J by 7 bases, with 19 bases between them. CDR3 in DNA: TGTGCCAGTAGTATTGTGGTTGGGGGGGCGAGGAATGAGCAGTTCTTC. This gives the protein CASSIVVGGARNEQFF.

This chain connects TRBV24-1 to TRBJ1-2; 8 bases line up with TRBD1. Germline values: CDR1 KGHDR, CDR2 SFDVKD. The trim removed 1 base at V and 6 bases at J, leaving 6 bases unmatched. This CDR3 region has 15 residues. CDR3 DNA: TGTGCCACCAGTGATTTCTCCGACAGGGGCAATGGCTACACCTTC. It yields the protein CATSDFSDRGNGYTF.

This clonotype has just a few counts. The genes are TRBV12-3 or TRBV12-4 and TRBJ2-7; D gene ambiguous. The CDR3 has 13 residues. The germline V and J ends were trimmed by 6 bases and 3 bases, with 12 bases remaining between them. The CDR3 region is CASSLGPLYEQYF. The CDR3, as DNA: TGTGCCAGCAGCCTTGGACCGCTCTACGAGCAGTACTTC.

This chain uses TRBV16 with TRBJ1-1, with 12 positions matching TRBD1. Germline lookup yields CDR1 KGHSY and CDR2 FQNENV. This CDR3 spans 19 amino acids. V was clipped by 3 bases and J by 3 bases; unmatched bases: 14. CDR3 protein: CASSQIPWGTGGRDTEAFF. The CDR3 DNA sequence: TGTGCCAGCAGCCAGATTCCTTGGGGGACAGGGGGCAGGGACACTGAAGCTTTCTTT.

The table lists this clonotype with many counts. For the CDR3, the DNA is TGCGCCAGCAGCTCATGGGACACATACTATGGCTACACCTTC. Residues: CASSSWDTYYGYTF. This sequence joins TRBV5-1 and TRBJ1-2, with D possibly being TRBD1 (6 bases). V shed 3 bases and J shed 3 bases, with 12 bases lying between them. The CDR3 runs 14 residues. CDR1 is SGHRS, CDR2 YFSETQ, per germline. The variable domain in full, with the rest retrieved from reference TRBV5-1 and TRBJ1-2, is KAGVTQTPRYLIKTRGQQVTLSCSPISGHRSVSWYQQTPGQGLQFLFEYFSETQRNKGNFPGRFSGRQFSNSRSEMNVSTLELGDSALYLCASSSWDTYYGYTFGSGTRLTVV.

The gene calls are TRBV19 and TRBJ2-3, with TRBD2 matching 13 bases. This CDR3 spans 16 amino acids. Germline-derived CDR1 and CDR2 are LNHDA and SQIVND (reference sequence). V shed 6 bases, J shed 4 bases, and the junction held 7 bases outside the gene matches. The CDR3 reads CASRTTSGGPADTQYF. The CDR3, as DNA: TGTGCCAGTAGAACGACTAGCGGGGGGCCCGCAGATACGCAGTATTTT.

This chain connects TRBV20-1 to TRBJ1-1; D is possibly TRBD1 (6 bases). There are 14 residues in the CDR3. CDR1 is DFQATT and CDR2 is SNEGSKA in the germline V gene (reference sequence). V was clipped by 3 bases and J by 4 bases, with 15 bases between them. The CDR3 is CSARSTGFGTEAFF. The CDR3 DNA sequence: TGCAGTGCTAGGTCAACAGGGTTCGGCACTGAAGCTTTCTTT.

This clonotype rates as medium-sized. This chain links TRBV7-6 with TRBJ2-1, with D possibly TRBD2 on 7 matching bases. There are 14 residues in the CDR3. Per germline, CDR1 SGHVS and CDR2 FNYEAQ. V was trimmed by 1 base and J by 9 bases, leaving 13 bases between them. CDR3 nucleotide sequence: TGTGCCAGCAGCTTAGTGGAGGGAGGGGGTGAGCAGTTCTTC. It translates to CASSLVEGGGEQFF.

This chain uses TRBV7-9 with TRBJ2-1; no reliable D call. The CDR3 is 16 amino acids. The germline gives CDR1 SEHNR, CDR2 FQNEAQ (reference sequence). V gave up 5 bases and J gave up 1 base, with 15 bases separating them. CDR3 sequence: CASSKQLGLSYNEQFF. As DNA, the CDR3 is TGTGCCAGCAGCAAACAGCTTGGGCTTTCCTACAATGAGCAGTTCTTC.

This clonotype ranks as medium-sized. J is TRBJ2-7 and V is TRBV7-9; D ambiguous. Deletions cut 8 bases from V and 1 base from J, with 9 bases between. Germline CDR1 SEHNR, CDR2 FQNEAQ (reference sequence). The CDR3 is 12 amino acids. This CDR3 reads CASAGTSYEQYF. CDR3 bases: TGTGCCAGCGCCGGTACTTCCTACGAGCAGTACTTC.

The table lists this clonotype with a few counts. The CDR3: CASSRRMGTEAFF. The CDR3 nucleotides read TGTGCCAGCAGTCGCCGCATGGGCACTGAAGCTTTCTTT. This chain connects TRBV27 to TRBJ1-1, with D uncertain. The CDR3 extends over 13 amino acids. Germline V gene data show CDR1 as MNHEY and CDR2 as SMNVEV (reference sequence). V gave up 5 bases and J gave up 4 bases, with 11 bases separating them.

CDR3 amino acids: CSVSQDSNQPQHF. CDR3 DNA sequence: TGCAGCGTGTCTCAGGATAGCAATCAGCCCCAGCATTTT. The chain is built from TRBV29-1 and TRBJ1-5; unclear D gene. Germline CDR1 reads SQVTM; CDR2 reads ANQGSEA. The CDR3 extends over 13 amino acids. Deletions cut 6 bases from V and 0 bases from J, with 9 bases between.

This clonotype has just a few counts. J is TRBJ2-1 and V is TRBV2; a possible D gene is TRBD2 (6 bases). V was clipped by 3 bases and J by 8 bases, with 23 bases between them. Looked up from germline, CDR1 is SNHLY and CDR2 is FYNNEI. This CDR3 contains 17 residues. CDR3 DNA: TGTGCCAGCAGTGACTCCGGGACTGCCTACGAAGGTGATGAGCAGTTCTTC. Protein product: CASSDSGTAYEGDEQFF.

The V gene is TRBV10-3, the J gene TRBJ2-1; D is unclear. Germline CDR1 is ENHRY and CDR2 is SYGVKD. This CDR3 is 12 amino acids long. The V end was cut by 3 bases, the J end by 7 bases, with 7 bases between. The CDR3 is CAISEEQNEQFF. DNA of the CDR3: TGTGCCATCAGTGAAGAACAAAATGAGCAGTTCTTC.

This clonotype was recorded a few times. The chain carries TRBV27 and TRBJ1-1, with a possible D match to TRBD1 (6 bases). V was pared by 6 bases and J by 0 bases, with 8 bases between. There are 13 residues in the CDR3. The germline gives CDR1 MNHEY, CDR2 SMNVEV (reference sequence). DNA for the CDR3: TGTGCCAGCAGAACAGGGATGAACACTGAAGCTTTCTTT. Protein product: CASRTGMNTEAFF.

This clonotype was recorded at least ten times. CDR3 sequence reads: CSARDGLGSEQYF. Here the CDR3 DNA reads TGCAGTGCTAGAGATGGGCTTGGCAGCGAGCAGTACTTC. The J gene is TRBJ2-7, the V gene TRBV20-1; D is undetermined. Germline lookup yields CDR1 DFQATT and CDR2 SNEGSKA (reference sequence). Trimming took off 0 bases at V and 6 bases at J, with 12 bases between the two ends. The CDR3 runs to 13 residues.

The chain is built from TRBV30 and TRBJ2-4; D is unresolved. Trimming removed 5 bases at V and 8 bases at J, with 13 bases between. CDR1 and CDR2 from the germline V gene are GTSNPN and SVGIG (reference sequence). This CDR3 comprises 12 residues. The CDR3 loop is CAWSKEWDIQYF. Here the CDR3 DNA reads TGTGCCTGGTCCAAGGAGTGGGACATTCAGTACTTC. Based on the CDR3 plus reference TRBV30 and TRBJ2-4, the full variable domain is SQTIHQWPATLVQPVGSPLSLECTVEGTSNPNLYWYRQAAGRGLQLLFYSVGIGQISSEVPQNLSASRPQDRQFILSSKKLLLSDSGFYLCAWSKEWDIQYFGAGTRLSVL.

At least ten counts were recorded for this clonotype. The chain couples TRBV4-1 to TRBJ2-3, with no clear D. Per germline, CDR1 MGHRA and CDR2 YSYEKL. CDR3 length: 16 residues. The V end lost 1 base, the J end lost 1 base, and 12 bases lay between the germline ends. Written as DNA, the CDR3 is TGCGCCAGCAGCCAAGCCTTGGGGTTCGGCACAGATACGCAGTATTTT. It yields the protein CASSQALGFGTDTQYF.

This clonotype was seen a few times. CDR3 in amino acids: CASSFGTTPSQETQYF. CDR3 in DNA: TGTGCCAGCAGTTTCGGGACAACTCCTTCCCAAGAGACCCAGTACTTC. The gene calls are TRBV6-5 and TRBJ2-5, with a weak D call TRBD1 (6 bases). The CDR3 has 16 residues. V lost 4 bases and J 1 base, leaving 16 bases between the germline ends. Per the germline V gene, CDR1 is MNHEY and CDR2 is SVGAGI.

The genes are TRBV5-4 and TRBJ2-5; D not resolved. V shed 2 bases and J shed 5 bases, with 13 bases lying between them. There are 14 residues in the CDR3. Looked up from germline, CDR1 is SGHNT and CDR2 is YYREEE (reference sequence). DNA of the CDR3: TGTGCCAGCAGCTTTAACACGGGTCTGGAGACCCAGTACTTC. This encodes CASSFNTGLETQYF.